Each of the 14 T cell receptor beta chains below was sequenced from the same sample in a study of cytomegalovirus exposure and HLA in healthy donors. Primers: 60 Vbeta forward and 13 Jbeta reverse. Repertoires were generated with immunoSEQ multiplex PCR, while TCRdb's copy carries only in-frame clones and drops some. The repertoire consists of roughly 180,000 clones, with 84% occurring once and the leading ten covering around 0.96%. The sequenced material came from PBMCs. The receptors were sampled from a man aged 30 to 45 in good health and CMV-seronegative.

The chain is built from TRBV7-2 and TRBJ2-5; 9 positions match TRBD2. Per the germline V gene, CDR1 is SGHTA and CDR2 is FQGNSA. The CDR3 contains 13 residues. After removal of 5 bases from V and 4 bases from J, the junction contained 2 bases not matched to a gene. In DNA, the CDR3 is TGTGCCAGCAGCCGACTAGCGGCAGAGACCCAGTACTTC. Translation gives CASSRLAAETQYF.

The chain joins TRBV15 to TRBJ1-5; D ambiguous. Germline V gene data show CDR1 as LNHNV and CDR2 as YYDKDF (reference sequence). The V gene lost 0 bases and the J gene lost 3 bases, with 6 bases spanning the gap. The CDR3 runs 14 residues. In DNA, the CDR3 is TGTGCCACCAGCAGAGAGGCAGACAATCAGCCCCAGCATTTT. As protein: CATSREADNQPQHF.

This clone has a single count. The CDR3 DNA is TGCGCCAGCAGCCAAGTGGCAGGTGGAGGTACGCAGTATTTT. Its translation: CASSQVAGGGTQYF. This sequence joins TRBV4-3 and TRBJ2-3; TRBD2 might be the D (5 bases). CDR3 length: 14 residues. Germline CDR1 reads LGHNA; CDR2 reads YSLEER. Trimming took 1 base from V and 8 from J, leaving 13 bases between them.

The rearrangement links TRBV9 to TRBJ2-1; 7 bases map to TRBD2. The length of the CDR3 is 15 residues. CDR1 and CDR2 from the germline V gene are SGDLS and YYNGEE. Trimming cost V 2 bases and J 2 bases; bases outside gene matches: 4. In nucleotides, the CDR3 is TGTGCCAGCAGCGTCCTAGCGGAGACCTACAATGAGCAGTTCTTC. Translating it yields CASSVLAETYNEQFF.

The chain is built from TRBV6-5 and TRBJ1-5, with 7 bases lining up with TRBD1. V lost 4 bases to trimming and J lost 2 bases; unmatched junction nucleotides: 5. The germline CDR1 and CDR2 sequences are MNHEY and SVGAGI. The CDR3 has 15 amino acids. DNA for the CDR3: TGTGCCAGCAGTTTTGGGACAGACGGCAATCAGCCCCAGCATTTT. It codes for CASSFGTDGNQPQHF.

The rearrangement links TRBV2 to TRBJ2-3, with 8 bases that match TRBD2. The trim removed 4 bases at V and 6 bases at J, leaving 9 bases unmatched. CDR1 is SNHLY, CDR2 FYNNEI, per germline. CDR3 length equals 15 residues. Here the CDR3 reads CASSVSGGAWDTQYF. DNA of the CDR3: TGTGCCAGCAGTGTGTCGGGGGGGGCGTGGGATACGCAGTATTTT.

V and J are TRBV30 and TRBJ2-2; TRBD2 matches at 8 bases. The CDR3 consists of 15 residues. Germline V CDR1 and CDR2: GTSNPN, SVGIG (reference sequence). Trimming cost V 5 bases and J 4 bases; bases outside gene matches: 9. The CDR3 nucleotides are TGTGCCTGGGGACTGAGCGGGAGATCCACCGGGGAGCTGTTTTTT. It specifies CAWGLSGRSTGELFF.

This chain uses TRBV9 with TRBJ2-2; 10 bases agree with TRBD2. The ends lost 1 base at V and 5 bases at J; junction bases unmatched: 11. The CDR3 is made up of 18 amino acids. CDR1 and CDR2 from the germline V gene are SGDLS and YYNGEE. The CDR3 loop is CASSVRRLAGVGTGELFF. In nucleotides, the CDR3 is TGTGCCAGCAGCGTACGACGGCTAGCGGGAGTCGGGACCGGGGAGCTGTTTTTT.

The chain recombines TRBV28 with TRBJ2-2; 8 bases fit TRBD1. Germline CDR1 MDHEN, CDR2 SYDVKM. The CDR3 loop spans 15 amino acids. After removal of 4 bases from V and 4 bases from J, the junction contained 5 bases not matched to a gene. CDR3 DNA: TGTGCCAGCAGTTCCTCGACAGGGGCCACCGGGGAGCTGTTTTTT. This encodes CASSSSTGATGELFF.

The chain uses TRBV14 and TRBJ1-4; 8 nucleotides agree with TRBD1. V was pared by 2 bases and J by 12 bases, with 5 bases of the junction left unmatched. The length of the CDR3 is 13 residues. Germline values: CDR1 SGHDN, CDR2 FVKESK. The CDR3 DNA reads TGTGCCAGCAGCCAAACCGGGACAGGCCAACTGTTTTTT. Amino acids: CASSQTGTGQLFF. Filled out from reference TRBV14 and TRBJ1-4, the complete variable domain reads EAGVTQFPSHSVIEKGQTVTLRCDPISGHDNLYWYRRVMGKEIKFLLHFVKESKQDESGMPNNRFLAERTGGTYSTLKVQPAELEDSGVYFCASSQTGTGQLFFGSGTQLSVL.

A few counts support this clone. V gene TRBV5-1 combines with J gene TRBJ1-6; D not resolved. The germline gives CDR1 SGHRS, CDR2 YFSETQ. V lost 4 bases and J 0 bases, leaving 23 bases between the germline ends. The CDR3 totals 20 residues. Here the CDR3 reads CASSAPVGGETSSYNSPLHF. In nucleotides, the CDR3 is TGCGCCAGCAGCGCCCCTGTGGGAGGAGAGACGAGCTCCTATAATTCACCCCTCCACTTT.

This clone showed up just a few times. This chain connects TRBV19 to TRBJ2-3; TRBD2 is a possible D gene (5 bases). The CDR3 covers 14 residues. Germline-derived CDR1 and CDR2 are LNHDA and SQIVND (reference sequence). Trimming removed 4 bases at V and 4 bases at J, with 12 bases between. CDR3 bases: TGTGCCAGTAGTAATCGGGGTGGCGCAGATACGCAGTATTTT. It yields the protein CASSNRGGADTQYF.

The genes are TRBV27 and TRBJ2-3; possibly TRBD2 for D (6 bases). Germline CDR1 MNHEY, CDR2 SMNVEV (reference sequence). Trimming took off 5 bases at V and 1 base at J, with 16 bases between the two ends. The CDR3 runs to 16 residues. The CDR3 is CASSVLGGLGTDTQYF. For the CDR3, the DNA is TGTGCCAGCAGTGTCCTGGGGGGACTGGGCACAGATACGCAGTATTTT.

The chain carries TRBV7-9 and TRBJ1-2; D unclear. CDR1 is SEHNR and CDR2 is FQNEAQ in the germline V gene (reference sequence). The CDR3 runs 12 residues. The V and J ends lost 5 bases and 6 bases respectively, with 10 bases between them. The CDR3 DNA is TGTGCCAGCAGCCCACTGAGCGATGGCTACACCTTC. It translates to CASSPLSDGYTF.